This T cell receptor beta chain is from a study of radiotherapy plus CTLA-4 blockade in lung cancer. In germline, CDR1 is SGHAT, CDR2 FQDESV (reference sequence). V was pared by 5 bases and J by 6 bases, with 9 bases of the junction left unmatched. The CDR3 sequence is 15 residues long. The study's findings and limits: The study found tumor-derived TCR clones expanded in blood after radiotherapy plus ipilimumab. Strongest reported response predictors: early blood clone changes and post-radiation interferon-beta.

Libraries were prepared by immunoSEQ multiplex PCR; TCRdb keeps only in-frame clonotypes and omits some of them. The sample consists of roughly 98,000 clones, 82% of them appearing once. A remark on this clone: The antigen is not known.

The chain recombines TRBV11-1 with TRBJ2-7, with TRBD2 matching 11 bases. The source was peripheral blood, collected from a patient treated with radiotherapy plus ipilimumab. This TCR was recovered from a human donor with non-small cell lung cancer who had a partial response to radiotherapy plus ipilimumab. CDR3 in amino acids: CASSIVAGGPFEQYF. DNA for the CDR3: TGTGCCAGCAGCATCGTAGCGGGAGGGCCGTTCGAGCAGTACTTC.